This section outlines one TCR beta chain sequence together with its context. Its antigen is unidentified. The data were taken from a study of T-cell memory formation after mild COVID-19. About the research overall: The TCR clusters were mostly specific to one donor.

TCRdb itself ran the 5' RACE reads through MiXCR, one entry per CDR3 protein. The data contain roughly 190,000 distinct CDR3 sequences, 15% to 20% of them singletons. Whole-study results and caveats: CD4/CD8 balance characterized clones contracting day 15 to 85, and CD4+ skew characterized later expanders. SARS-CoV-2 specificity of second-wave clones peaking day 37 was unconfirmed. CM and EM subsets held most contracting CD4+ clones; EMRA held CD8+ ones.

V dropped 2 bases and J dropped 10 bases, with 20 bases sitting between them. The length of the CDR3 is 15 residues. The V gene's germline CDR1 is SEHNR and CDR2 FQNEAQ (reference sequence). Sequenced sample: PBMCs or a T cell subset sorted from them (not recorded which). The clonotype originates from an adult woman who had mild COVID-19 (a few samples of this study predate the infection). Cell type and time point are not known. The chain uses TRBV7-9 and TRBJ1-2, with no clear D. The CDR3 DNA reads TGTGCCAGCAGCTTACGGCCCCCCCCGGTCTTGGACTACACCTTC. Protein product: CASSLRPPPVLDYTF.